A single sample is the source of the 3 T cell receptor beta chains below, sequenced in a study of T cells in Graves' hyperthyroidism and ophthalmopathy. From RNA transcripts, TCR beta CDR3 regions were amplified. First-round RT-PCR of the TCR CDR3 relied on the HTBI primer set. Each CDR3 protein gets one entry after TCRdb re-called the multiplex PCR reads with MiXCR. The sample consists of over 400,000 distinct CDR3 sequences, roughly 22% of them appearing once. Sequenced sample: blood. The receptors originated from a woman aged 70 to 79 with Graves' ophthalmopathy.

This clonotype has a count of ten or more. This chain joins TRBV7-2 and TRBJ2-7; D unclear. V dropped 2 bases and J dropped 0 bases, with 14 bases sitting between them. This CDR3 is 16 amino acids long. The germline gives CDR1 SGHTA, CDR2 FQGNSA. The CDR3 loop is CASSLYSGIPSYEQYF. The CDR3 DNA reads TGTGCCAGCAGCTTATACTCTGGGATCCCCTCCTACGAGCAGTACTTC.

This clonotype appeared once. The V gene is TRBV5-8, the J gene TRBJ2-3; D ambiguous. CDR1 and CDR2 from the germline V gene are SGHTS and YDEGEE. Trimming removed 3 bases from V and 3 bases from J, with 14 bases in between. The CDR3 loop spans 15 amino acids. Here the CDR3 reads CASSYQMTGTDTQYF. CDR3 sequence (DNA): TGTGCCAGCAGCTACCAAATGACTGGGACAGATACGCAGTATTTT.

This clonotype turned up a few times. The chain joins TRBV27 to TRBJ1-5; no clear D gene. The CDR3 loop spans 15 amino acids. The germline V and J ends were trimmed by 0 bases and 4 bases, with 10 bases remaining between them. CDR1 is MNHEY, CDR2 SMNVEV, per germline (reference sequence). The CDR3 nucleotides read TGTGCCAGCAGTTTATCGTCAGGCGGAAATCAGCCCCAGCATTTT. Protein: CASSLSSGGNQPQHF.